Described below is a single T cell receptor (beta chain) sequence and its context. The sample is drawn from a study of blood T cell repertoires in COVID-19. Background on the study: The cDNA or gDNA used as material had been derived from T cells, B-cell-depleted T cells, or PBMCs.

This CDR3 is 15 amino acids long. After removal of 0 bases from V and 4 bases from J, the junction contained 4 bases not matched to a gene. Germline loops: CDR1 SGHRS, CDR2 YFSETQ. Original handling: Estimated nucleated cell counts came from reference gene primer amplification. Produced via immunoSEQ multiplex PCR; TCRdb's table is partial and in-frame only. Clone size and the V and J calls come from that table; the DNA yielded D and trimming. The sample yields approximately 35,000 clones, approximately 86% seen once. The source of this sequence is a woman between 65 and 79 years old with active COVID-19. The chain joins TRBV5-1 to TRBJ2-1; 7 nucleotides align to TRBD1. Sequenced material: peripheral blood. Here the CDR3 reads CASSLGPGQYNEQFF. The CDR3 DNA is TGCGCCAGCAGCTTGGGGCCGGGACAGTACAATGAGCAGTTCTTC.